A selection of T cell receptor beta chains follows, all from one sample in a study of blood T cell repertoires in COVID-19. Data came from immunoSEQ multiplex PCR; TCRdb stores just in-frame clones and leaves some out. The sample includes about 230,000 clones, 75% to 90% of them seen just once. What was sequenced was peripheral blood. The source is a man in his forties with acute or convalescent COVID-19. Both conserved end residues are part of each CDR3. Each record gives: CDR3 DNA, CDR3 protein, clone size, V gene, D gene, J gene, CDR3 length. The D gene is left open where the match is weak. Clone size appears in some rows only: once, few, many, or a class for an expanded clone.

DNA: TGTGCCAGCAGCCAAGATTCCGGGAACGTTTACGAGCAGTACTTC
CDR3: CASSQDSGNVYEQYF
size: .
V: TRBV4-2
D: .
J: TRBJ2-7
length: 15

DNA: TGTGCCAGCAGTCCCTTGGGGACAGGGTCGAAAGCTTTCTTT
CDR3: CASSPLGTGSKAFF
size: .
V: TRBV27
D: TRBD1
J: TRBJ1-1
length: 14

DNA: TGTGCCAGCAGCCAAGTTCCAGGGGGAGAGACCCAGTACTTC
CDR3: CASSQVPGGETQYF
size: .
V: TRBV3-1/TRBV3-2
D: TRBD1
J: TRBJ2-5
length: 14

DNA: TGTGCCAGCAGCGAACAGGGGGTCAACACCGGGGAGCTGTTTTTT
CDR3: CASSEQGVNTGELFF
size: .
V: TRBV14
D: TRBD1
J: TRBJ2-2
length: 15

DNA: TGTGCCAGCAGCCCGTCGCGGTCGGCGCAGTATTTT
CDR3: CASSPSRSAQYF
size: .
V: TRBV3-1/TRBV3-2
D: .
J: TRBJ2-3
length: 12

DNA: TGTGCCAGCAGCACCAGCGGGAGCTCCTACAATGAGCAGTTCTTC
CDR3: CASSTSGSSYNEQFF
size: .
V: TRBV7-2
D: TRBD2
J: TRBJ2-1
length: 15

DNA: TGTGCCAGTAGTCCCTTGGTTGGGGCTGCTGAAGCTTTCTTT
CDR3: CASSPLVGAAEAFF
size: .
V: TRBV19
D: .
J: TRBJ1-1
length: 14

DNA: TGTGCCAGCAGTTCCGGGACAGGGATAATCTATGGCTACACCTTC
CDR3: CASSSGTGIIYGYTF
size: .
V: TRBV6-2/TRBV6-3
D: TRBD1
J: TRBJ1-2
length: 15

DNA: TGTGCCAGTAGTATCACCCTTGAGGGCCAGCCCCAGCATTTT
CDR3: CASSITLEGQPQHF
size: .
V: TRBV19
D: .
J: TRBJ1-5
length: 14

DNA: TGTGCCAGCAGTTTATCTTGGGGCAGGGGCGAGCAGTACTTC
CDR3: CASSLSWGRGEQYF
size: .
V: TRBV27
D: .
J: TRBJ2-7
length: 14

DNA: TGTGCCAGCAGCTTAATCCCGGGAACCTACGAGCAGTACTTC
CDR3: CASSLIPGTYEQYF
size: .
V: TRBV7-2
D: .
J: TRBJ2-7
length: 14

DNA: TGTGCCAGCAGCCCGTTCGGGGGAGCGGACTCCTACGAGCAGTACTTC
CDR3: CASSPFGGADSYEQYF
size: .
V: TRBV7-9
D: .
J: TRBJ2-7
length: 16

DNA: TGCAGCGTAAGACAGGGAGGAAATCAGCCCCAGCATTTT
CDR3: CSVRQGGNQPQHF
size: .
V: TRBV29-1
D: TRBD1
J: TRBJ1-5
length: 13

DNA: TGTGCCAGCAGCTTGGGTAGCTCCTATAATTCACCCCTCCACTTT
CDR3: CASSLGSSYNSPLHF
size: .
V: TRBV5-5
D: .
J: TRBJ1-6
length: 15

DNA: TGTGCCAGCAGTTTATCTGGAACCGGGACAAACTCCTACGAGCAGTACTTC
CDR3: CASSLSGTGTNSYEQYF
size: few
V: TRBV27
D: .
J: TRBJ2-7
length: 17

DNA: TGTGCCAGCTCACCAACTAGCGGAAACTCCTACAATGAGCAGTTCTTC
CDR3: CASSPTSGNSYNEQFF
size: .
V: TRBV18
D: TRBD2
J: TRBJ2-1
length: 16

DNA: TGTGCCATCAGCGAGGGGATCGGGACAGGCATCTCTGGGGCCAACGTCCTGACTTTC
CDR3: CAISEGIGTGISGANVLTF
size: .
V: TRBV10-3
D: TRBD1
J: TRBJ2-6
length: 19

DNA: TGTGCCAGCAGTTCCACTACAGGGGAGACGTACTTC
CDR3: CASSSTTGETYF
size: .
V: TRBV28
D: TRBD1
J: TRBJ2-7
length: 12

DNA: TGTGCCACCGGGGACAGGGGAAGGACTGAAGCTTTCTTT
CDR3: CATGDRGRTEAFF
size: .
V: TRBV25-1
D: TRBD1
J: TRBJ1-1
length: 13

DNA: TGTGCCAGCAGCTCTAGCAGGGGTAACTATGGCTACACCTTC
CDR3: CASSSSRGNYGYTF
size: .
V: TRBV5-4
D: .
J: TRBJ1-2
length: 14

DNA: TGTGCCACCAGCGAGGAGGGTGACTATGGCTACACCTTC
CDR3: CATSEEGDYGYTF
size: .
V: TRBV15
D: .
J: TRBJ1-2
length: 13

DNA: TGTGCCAGCAGCTTGGACAAGTACACAGATACGCAGTATTTT
CDR3: CASSLDKYTDTQYF
size: .
V: TRBV5-4
D: .
J: TRBJ2-3
length: 14

DNA: TGTGCCAGCGTTGGGGGGGGGCGCAGGACGGTAGGTGGCTACACCTTC
CDR3: CASVGGGRRTVGGYTF
size: .
V: TRBV28
D: .
J: TRBJ1-2
length: 16

DNA: TGTGCCAGCACTTTTGACCAGGGTTCCACTGAAGCTTTCTTT
CDR3: CASTFDQGSTEAFF
size: few
V: TRBV18
D: .
J: TRBJ1-1
length: 14

DNA: TGTGCCAGCAGCTTAGACAGGGGGGTAAACACCATATATTTT
CDR3: CASSLDRGVNTIYF
size: .
V: TRBV7-2
D: TRBD1
J: TRBJ1-3
length: 14

DNA: TGTGCCATCACGGAGGGAGCGGGCTACAATGAGCAGTTCTTC
CDR3: CAITEGAGYNEQFF
size: .
V: TRBV10-3
D: .
J: TRBJ2-1
length: 14

DNA: TGTGCCAGCAGCTCGGACAGGGGGCGTCAAAACATTCAGTACTTC
CDR3: CASSSDRGRQNIQYF
size: .
V: TRBV5-8
D: TRBD1
J: TRBJ2-4
length: 15

DNA: TGTGCCAGCAGATCCAGGTTCATGAACACTGAAGCTTTCTTT
CDR3: CASRSRFMNTEAFF
size: .
V: TRBV7-9
D: .
J: TRBJ1-1
length: 14

DNA: TGTGCCAGCAGCCAAGTCGCATTAGATCAGCCCCAGCATTTT
CDR3: CASSQVALDQPQHF
size: .
V: TRBV4-2
D: .
J: TRBJ1-5
length: 14

DNA: TGTGCCAGTAGTGCCCCCCGAGGGCGGGAGATTGTAAATGAGCAGTTCTTC
CDR3: CASSAPRGREIVNEQFF
size: .
V: TRBV19
D: TRBD2
J: TRBJ2-1
length: 17

DNA: TGTGCCAGCTCACCAAGGACAGATACTAACTATGGCTACACCTTC
CDR3: CASSPRTDTNYGYTF
size: .
V: TRBV18
D: .
J: TRBJ1-2
length: 15

DNA: TGTGCCAGCAGTTACCCAGGGCAGGGGAGCACTGAAGCTTTCTTT
CDR3: CASSYPGQGSTEAFF
size: .
V: TRBV6-5
D: .
J: TRBJ1-1
length: 15

DNA: TGTGCCACCAGCAGGGGGGGACTCGCGAATGAAAAACTGTTTTTT
CDR3: CATSRGGLANEKLFF
size: .
V: TRBV15
D: .
J: TRBJ1-4
length: 15

DNA: TGTGCCATCAGTGACCCAGGACTGGGCAGCTCCTACGAGCAGTACTTC
CDR3: CAISDPGLGSSYEQYF
size: .
V: TRBV10-3
D: .
J: TRBJ2-7
length: 16

DNA: TGTGCCAGCAGCGTTGGGACAGGCGGACTTAACTATGGCTACACCTTC
CDR3: CASSVGTGGLNYGYTF
size: .
V: TRBV9
D: TRBD1
J: TRBJ1-2
length: 16

DNA: TGTGCCTGGAGTAGGGGACAGAGCGCCCACGAGCAGTACTTC
CDR3: CAWSRGQSAHEQYF
size: once
V: TRBV30
D: TRBD1
J: TRBJ2-7
length: 14

DNA: TGCGCCAGCAGCGACCCGGGGCGCGGGGGAGGAAACACCATATATTTT
CDR3: CASSDPGRGGGNTIYF
size: .
V: TRBV5-1
D: .
J: TRBJ1-3
length: 16

DNA: TGTGCCAGCAGCTTGGTTGGAGTATACGAGCAGTACTTC
CDR3: CASSLVGVYEQYF
size: .
V: TRBV5-4
D: .
J: TRBJ2-7
length: 13

DNA: TGTGCCAGCAGTGAAAATGGTCGGGGGGCGGGAGGCTACACCTTC
CDR3: CASSENGRGAGGYTF
size: .
V: TRBV2
D: .
J: TRBJ1-2
length: 15

DNA: TGTGCCAGCAGCGACGCTAGCGGGAGAACAACTAGCACAGATACGCAGTATTTT
CDR3: CASSDASGRTTSTDTQYF
size: once
V: TRBV13
D: TRBD2
J: TRBJ2-3
length: 18

DNA: TGTGCCAGCAGCACCAGGACAGGGGGGGAGACCCAGTACTTC
CDR3: CASSTRTGGETQYF
size: few
V: TRBV7-9
D: TRBD1
J: TRBJ2-5
length: 14

DNA: TGTGCCAGTAGTGGGACAGCGAACACTGAAGCTTTCTTT
CDR3: CASSGTANTEAFF
size: .
V: TRBV19
D: TRBD1
J: TRBJ1-1
length: 13

DNA: TGCAGTGCTATCAGGGGGAATGAGCAGTTCTTC
CDR3: CSAIRGNEQFF
size: .
V: TRBV20-1
D: TRBD1
J: TRBJ2-1
length: 11

DNA: TGTGCCAGTGGGCATACGAACACTGAAGCTTTCTTT
CDR3: CASGHTNTEAFF
size: .
V: TRBV19
D: .
J: TRBJ1-1
length: 12

DNA: TGCGCCAGCAGCTCTACAGGGTTAGCCTACGAGCAGTACTTC
CDR3: CASSSTGLAYEQYF
size: .
V: TRBV5-1
D: .
J: TRBJ2-7
length: 14